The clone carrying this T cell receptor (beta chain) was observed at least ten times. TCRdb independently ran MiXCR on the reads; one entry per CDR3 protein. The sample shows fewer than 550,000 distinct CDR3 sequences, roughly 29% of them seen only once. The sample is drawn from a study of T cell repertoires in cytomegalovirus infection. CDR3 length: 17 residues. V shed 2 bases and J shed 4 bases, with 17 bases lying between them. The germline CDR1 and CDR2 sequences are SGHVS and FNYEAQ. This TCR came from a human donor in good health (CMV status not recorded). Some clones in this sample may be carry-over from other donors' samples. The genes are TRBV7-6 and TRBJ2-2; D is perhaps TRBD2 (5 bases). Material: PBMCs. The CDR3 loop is CASSLWSPTTLTGELFF. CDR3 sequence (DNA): TGTGCCAGCAGCTTATGGTCTCCGACTACCCTCACCGGGGAGCTGTTTTTT.